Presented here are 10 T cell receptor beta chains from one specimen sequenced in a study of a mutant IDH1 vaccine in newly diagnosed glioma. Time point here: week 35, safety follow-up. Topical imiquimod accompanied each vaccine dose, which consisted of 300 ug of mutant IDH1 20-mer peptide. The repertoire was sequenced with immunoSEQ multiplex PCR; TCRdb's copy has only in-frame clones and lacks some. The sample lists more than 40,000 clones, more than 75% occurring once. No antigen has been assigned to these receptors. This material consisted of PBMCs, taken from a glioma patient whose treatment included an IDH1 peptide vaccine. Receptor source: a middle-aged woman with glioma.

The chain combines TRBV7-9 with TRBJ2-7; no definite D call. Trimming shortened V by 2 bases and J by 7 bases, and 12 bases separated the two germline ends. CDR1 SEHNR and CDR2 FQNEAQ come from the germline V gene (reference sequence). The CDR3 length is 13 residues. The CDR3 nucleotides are TGTGCCAGCAGCTTATTGACCGGTCCGGAGCAGTACTTC. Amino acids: CASSLLTGPEQYF.

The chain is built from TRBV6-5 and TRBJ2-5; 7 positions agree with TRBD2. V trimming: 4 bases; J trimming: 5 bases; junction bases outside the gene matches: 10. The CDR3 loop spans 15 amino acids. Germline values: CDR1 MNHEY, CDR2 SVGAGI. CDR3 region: CASSWAQRGGETQYF. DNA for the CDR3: TGTGCCAGCAGTTGGGCCCAGCGGGGAGGGGAGACCCAGTACTTC.

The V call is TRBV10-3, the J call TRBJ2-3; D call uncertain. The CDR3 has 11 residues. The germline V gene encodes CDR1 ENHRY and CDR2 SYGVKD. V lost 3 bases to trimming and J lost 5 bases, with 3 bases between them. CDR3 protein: CAISDGDTQYF. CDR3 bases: TGTGCCATCAGTGATGGAGATACGCAGTATTTT.

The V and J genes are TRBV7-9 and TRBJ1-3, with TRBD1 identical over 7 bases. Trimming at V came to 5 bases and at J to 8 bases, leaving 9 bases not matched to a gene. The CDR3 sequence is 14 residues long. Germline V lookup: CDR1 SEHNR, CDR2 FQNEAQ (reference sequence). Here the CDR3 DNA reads TGTGCCAGCAGCCCAACCAACAGGGGCGACACCATATATTTT. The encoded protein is CASSPTNRGDTIYF.

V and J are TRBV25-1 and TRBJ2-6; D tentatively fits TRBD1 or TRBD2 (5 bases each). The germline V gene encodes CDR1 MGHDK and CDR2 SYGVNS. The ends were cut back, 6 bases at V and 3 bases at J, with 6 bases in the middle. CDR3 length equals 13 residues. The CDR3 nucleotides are TGTGCCAGCAGGAGGGGTGGGGCCAACGTCCTGACTTTC. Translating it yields CASRRGGANVLTF.

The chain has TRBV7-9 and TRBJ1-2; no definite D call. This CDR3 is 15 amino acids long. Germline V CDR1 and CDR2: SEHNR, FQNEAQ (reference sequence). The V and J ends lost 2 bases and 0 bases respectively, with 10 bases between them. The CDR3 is CASSLTQVPNYGYTF. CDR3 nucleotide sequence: TGTGCCAGCAGCTTAACCCAGGTTCCTAACTATGGCTACACCTTC. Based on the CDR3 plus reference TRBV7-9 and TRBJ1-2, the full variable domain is DTGVSQNPRHKITKRGQNVTFRCDPISEHNRLYWYRQTLGQGPEFLTYFQNEAQLEKSRLLSDRFSAERPKGSFSTLEIQRTEQGDSAMYLCASSLTQVPNYGYTFGSGTRLTVV.

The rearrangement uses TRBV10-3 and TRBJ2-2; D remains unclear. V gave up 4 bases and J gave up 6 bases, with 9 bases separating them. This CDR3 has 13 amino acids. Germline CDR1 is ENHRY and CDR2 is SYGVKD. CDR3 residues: CAISGRAAGELFF. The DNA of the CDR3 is TGTGCCATCAGTGGGAGAGCAGCCGGGGAGCTGTTTTTT.

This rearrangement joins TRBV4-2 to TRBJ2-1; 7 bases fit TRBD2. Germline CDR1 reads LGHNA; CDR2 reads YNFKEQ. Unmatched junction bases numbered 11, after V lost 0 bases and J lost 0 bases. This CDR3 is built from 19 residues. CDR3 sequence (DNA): TGTGCCAGCAGCCAAGATCAACATAGCGGGCTGAGCTCCTACAATGAGCAGTTCTTC. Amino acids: CASSQDQHSGLSSYNEQFF.

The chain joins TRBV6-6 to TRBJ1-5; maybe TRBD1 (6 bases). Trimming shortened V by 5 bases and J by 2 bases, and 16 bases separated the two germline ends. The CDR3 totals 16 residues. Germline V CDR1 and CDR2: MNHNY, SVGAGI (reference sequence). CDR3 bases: TGTGCCAGCAGTAAATACAGGGATCAGGGCAATCAGCCCCAGCATTTT. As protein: CASSKYRDQGNQPQHF.

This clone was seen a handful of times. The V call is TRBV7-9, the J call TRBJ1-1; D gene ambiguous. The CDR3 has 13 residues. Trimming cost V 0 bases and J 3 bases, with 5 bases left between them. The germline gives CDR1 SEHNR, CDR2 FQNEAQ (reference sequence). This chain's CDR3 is CASSLATYTEAFF. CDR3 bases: TGTGCCAGCAGCTTAGCGACGTACACTGAAGCTTTCTTT.